The 15 T cell receptor beta chains reported below all come from one sample, sequenced in a study of shared clonotypes between healthy human individuals. Repertoires were generated with immunoSEQ multiplex PCR, while TCRdb's copy carries only in-frame clones and drops some. The data contain 450,000 to 600,000 clones, 79% of them singletons. Specimen: PBMCs. The origin of the receptors is a woman aged 40 to 50 in good health. Some clones in this sample may be carry-over from other donors' samples.

V and J are TRBV18 and TRBJ2-7; TRBD1 agrees at 11 bases. The trim removed 4 bases at V and 1 base at J, leaving 9 bases unmatched. The CDR3 has 17 residues. In germline, CDR1 is KGHSH, CDR2 LQKENI. The CDR3 DNA sequence: TGTGCCAGCTCACGACGTCCGGGACAGGGGGGATCCTACGAGCAGTACTTC. It codes for CASSRRPGQGGSYEQYF.

A remark on this clone: At one end the junction does not follow the germline gene, possibly because of a read error. This chain joins TRBV5-4 and TRBJ2-5, with 7 bases that match TRBD2. Germline V gene lookup returns CDR1 SGHNT and CDR2 YYREEE (reference sequence). CDR3 size: 14 residues. The DNA for the CDR3 is TGTGCTAGCAGCACCGGGACTAACCAAGAGACCCAGTACTTC. Amino acid sequence: CASSTGTNQETQYF.

About this clone: A read error may account for a junction end that differs from germline. The J gene is TRBJ2-7, the V gene TRBV7-6; TRBD1 agrees at 7 bases. The CDR3 extends over 14 amino acids. Germline CDR1 and CDR2: SGHVS and FNYEAQ. In DNA, the CDR3 is TGTGCCAGTAGCTTACTTTTGCAGGGGGACGAGCAGTACTTC. It encodes CASSLLLQGDEQYF.

The rearrangement uses TRBV11-2 and TRBJ1-1; D is unresolved. From germline, CDR1 is SGHAT and CDR2 FQNNGV. The length of the CDR3 is 16 residues. Trimming left V 2 bases short and J 5 bases short, with 18 bases between. The CDR3 DNA reads as TGTGCCAGCAGCTTATCATATTATACCAGGAGAACTGAAGCTTTCTTT. Its translation is CASSLSYYTRRTEAFF.

This clone turned up a few times. The chain joins TRBV5-1 to TRBJ2-3, with 9 bases fitting TRBD2. J lost 3 bases, V lost 6 bases, and 11 bases had no gene match. The CDR3 extends over 16 amino acids. Per the germline V gene, CDR1 is SGHRS and CDR2 is YFSETQ. The CDR3, as DNA: TGCGCCAGCAACTTAGCGGGAGCGGGTTTGACAGATACGCAGTATTTT. Amino acids: CASNLAGAGLTDTQYF.

This chain uses TRBV11-3 with TRBJ2-3; D not certain. Germline-derived CDR1 and CDR2 are SGHNT and YENEEA. This CDR3 spans 15 amino acids. The ends were cut back, 2 bases at V and 1 base at J, with 10 bases in the middle. For the CDR3, the DNA is TGTGCCAGCAGCTTAAGCGCGGAGCGCACAGATACGCAGTATTTT. This codes for CASSLSAERTDTQYF.

The rearrangement links TRBV5-1 to TRBJ2-3; 9 positions agree with TRBD2. Germline CDR1 and CDR2: SGHRS and YFSETQ. CDR3 length: 16 residues. Trimming removed 0 bases from V and 2 bases from J; junction bases left unmatched: 4. In nucleotides, the CDR3 is TGCGCCAGCAGCTTGGCGCGGGAGGGTCCCACAGATACGCAGTATTTT. This encodes CASSLAREGPTDTQYF. The whole variable domain, remainder taken from reference TRBV5-1 and TRBJ2-3, is KAGVTQTPRYLIKTRGQQVTLSCSPISGHRSVSWYQQTPGQGLQFLFEYFSETQRNKGNFPGRFSGRQFSNSRSEMNVSTLELGDSALYLCASSLAREGPTDTQYFGPGTRLTVL.

The chain is built from TRBV10-1 and TRBJ2-5; 15 bases are shared with TRBD2. The CDR3 covers 15 residues. The ends lost 7 bases at V and 3 bases at J; junction bases unmatched: 3. Germline lookup yields CDR1 WNHNN and CDR2 SYGVQD (reference sequence). The CDR3 region is CASIGLAGGEETQYF. Here the CDR3 DNA reads TGCGCCAGCATTGGACTAGCGGGAGGGGAAGAGACCCAGTACTTC.

The chain links TRBV5-1 to TRBJ2-3, with 12 bases that match TRBD2. The V gene end was trimmed by 4 bases and the J gene end by 6 bases; junction bases not matched to a gene: 9. CDR1 and CDR2 (germline): SGHRS, YFSETQ. This CDR3 has 16 residues. CDR3 DNA: TGCGCCAGCAGCCTCGGACTAGCGGGACTTATGGATACGCAGTATTTT. Protein product: CASSLGLAGLMDTQYF.

The V and J genes are TRBV7-2 and TRBJ2-2; perhaps TRBD2 as D (5 bases). This CDR3 has 14 amino acids. Trimming took off 3 bases at V and 7 bases at J, with 12 bases between the two ends. The germline V gene encodes CDR1 SGHTA and CDR2 FQGNSA. CDR3 sequence: CASSLSGANGELFF. In nucleotides, the CDR3 is TGTGCCAGCAGCTTGAGCGGAGCAAACGGGGAGCTGTTTTTT.

This clone was counted a few times. The chain carries TRBV30 and TRBJ1-4; 11 bases match TRBD1. V gave up 5 bases and J gave up 9 bases; unmatched junction bases: 8. The germline V gene encodes CDR1 GTSNPN and CDR2 SVGIG (reference sequence). The CDR3 extends over 14 amino acids. In DNA form, the CDR3 reads TGTGCCTGGCAAAGGAGGGACAGGGGGAAAAAACTGTTTTTT. Translation gives CAWQRRDRGKKLFF.

The rearrangement links TRBV28 to TRBJ2-7; 7 nucleotides line up with TRBD1. Germline V CDR1 and CDR2: MDHEN, SYDVKM. Trimming at V came to 5 bases and at J to 9 bases, leaving 7 bases not matched to a gene. This CDR3 region has 12 residues. The CDR3 DNA is TGTGCCAGCAGTGGGACAGCTTCAGGGCAGTACTTC. This gives the protein CASSGTASGQYF.

This clone was observed at least ten times. The rearrangement uses TRBV11-2 and TRBJ2-1; D is uncertain. The length of the CDR3 is 16 residues. The ends were cut back, 0 bases at V and 1 base at J, with 10 bases in the middle. Germline lookup yields CDR1 SGHAT and CDR2 FQNNGV. As DNA, the CDR3 is TGTGCCAGCAGCTTAGATTCAAGATATTCCTACAATGAGCAGTTCTTC. Encoded protein: CASSLDSRYSYNEQFF.

Worth noting for this clone: Other nucleotide sequences in the sample specify the same CDR3. J is TRBJ2-3 and V is TRBV28, with a possible D match to TRBD1 (6 bases). Germline V gives CDR1 MDHEN, CDR2 SYDVKM. The CDR3 contains 14 residues. Trimming removed 3 bases at V and 1 base at J, with 8 bases between. The CDR3 sequence is CASSFSGGTDTQYF. The CDR3 DNA follows: TGTGCCAGCAGTTTTTCAGGGGGCACAGATACGCAGTATTTT. Complete variable domain (other parts from reference TRBV28 and TRBJ2-3): DVKVTQSSRYLVKRTGEKVFLECVQDMDHENMFWYRQDPGLGLRLIYFSYDVKMKEKGDIPEGYSVSREKKERFSLILESASTNQTSMYLCASSFSGGTDTQYFGPGTRLTVL.

In the case of this clone: An end of the junction differs from the germline gene, which may be a read error. This chain joins TRBV11-1 and TRBJ2-7; 12 bases align to TRBD2. The CDR3 sequence is 15 residues long. CDR1 and CDR2 (germline): SGHAT, FQDESV (reference sequence). The CDR3 is CASSPGLAGTYKQYF. CDR3 bases: TGTGCCAGCAGCCCAGGACTAGCGGGAACCTACAAGCAGTACTTC. Filled out from reference TRBV11-1 and TRBJ2-7, the complete variable domain reads EAEVAQSPRYKITEKSQAVAFWCDPISGHATLYWYRQILGQGPELLVQFQDESVVDDSQLPKDRFSAERLKGVDSTLKIQPAELGDSAMYLCASSPGLAGTYKQYFGPGTRLTVT.